This T cell receptor (beta chain) derives from a study of blood T cell repertoires in COVID-19. Overall study context: Donors in the United States, Italy and Spain gave samples during acute or convalescent COVID-19. The cDNA or gDNA used as material had been derived from T cells, B-cell-depleted T cells, or PBMCs.

Profiled with immunoSEQ multiplex PCR; TCRdb holds only in-frame clones, not every one. This table holds 250,000 to 300,000 clones, about four fifths found once. The CDR3 loop spans 18 amino acids. J gave up 6 bases and V 5 bases, and 21 bases lay outside the gene matches. CDR1 SGHTA and CDR2 FQGTGA come from the germline V gene. V usage is TRBV7-3 and J usage is TRBJ1-2; TRBD1 aligns across 7 bases. Sequenced input: PBMCs or T cells enriched from blood (not recorded which). The receptor was derived from a man aged 40-49 years who had been exposed to COVID-19. Here the CDR3 reads CASSPFLRDRPGIDGYTF. The CDR3 DNA reads as TGTGCCAGCAGCCCCTTTTTGAGGGACAGACCTGGGATAGATGGCTACACCTTC.